This TCR beta chain derives from a study of shared clonotypes between healthy human individuals. About this clone: No antigen is known for it.

Study outcomes and limitations: The researchers took only blood, and tissue repertoires probably look different. A limitation of the genetic and exposure-history diversity represented arose from few donors.

Clones were sequenced by immunoSEQ multiplex PCR, and TCRdb holds only the in-frame ones, with some missing. This sample yields roughly 530,000 clones, of which 90% to 97% are seen a single time; 0.06% belongs to the top ten. Specimen: naive CD4+ T cells sorted from blood. Stated subset: CD45RA+ positively selected. The TCR originated in a woman in her twenties or thirties in good health.

As DNA, the CDR3 is TGTGCCAGCAGCTTAGTAGACGGGAGGGGCGAGCAGTACTTC. The encoded protein is CASSLVDGRGEQYF. The chain has TRBV11-2 and TRBJ2-7; 8 nucleotides align to TRBD2. The CDR3 loop spans 14 amino acids. Germline V CDR1 and CDR2: SGHAT, FQNNGV. J lost 6 bases, V lost 1 base, and 5 bases had no gene match. Combining the CDR3 with reference TRBV11-2 and TRBJ2-7 gives the whole variable domain EAGVAQSPRYKIIEKRQSVAFWCNPISGHATLYWYQQILGQGPKLLIQFQNNGVVDDSQLPKDRFSAERLKGVDSTLKIQPAKLEDSAVYLCASSLVDGRGEQYFGPGTRLTVT.